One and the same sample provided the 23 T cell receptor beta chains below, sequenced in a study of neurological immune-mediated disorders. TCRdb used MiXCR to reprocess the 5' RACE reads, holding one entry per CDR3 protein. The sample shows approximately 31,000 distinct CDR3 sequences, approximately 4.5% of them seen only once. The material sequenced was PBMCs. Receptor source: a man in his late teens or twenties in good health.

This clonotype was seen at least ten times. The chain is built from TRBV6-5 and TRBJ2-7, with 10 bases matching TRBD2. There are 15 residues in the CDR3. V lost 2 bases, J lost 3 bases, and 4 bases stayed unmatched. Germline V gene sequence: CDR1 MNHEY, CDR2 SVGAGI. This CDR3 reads CASSYPAGGLYEQYF. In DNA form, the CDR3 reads TGTGCCAGCAGTTACCCAGCGGGGGGGCTCTACGAGCAGTACTTC.

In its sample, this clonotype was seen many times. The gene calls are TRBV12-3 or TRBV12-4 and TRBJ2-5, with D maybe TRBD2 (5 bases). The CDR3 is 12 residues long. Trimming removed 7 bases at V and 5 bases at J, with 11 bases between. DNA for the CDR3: TGTGCCAGCAAGAGGGATTTGGAGACCCAGTACTTC. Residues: CASKRDLETQYF.

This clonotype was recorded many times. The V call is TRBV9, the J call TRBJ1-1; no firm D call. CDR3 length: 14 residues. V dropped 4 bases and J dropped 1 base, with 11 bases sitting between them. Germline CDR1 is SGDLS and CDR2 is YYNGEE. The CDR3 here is CASSPRHQNTEAFF. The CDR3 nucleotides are TGTGCCAGCAGCCCAAGACACCAGAACACTGAAGCTTTCTTT.

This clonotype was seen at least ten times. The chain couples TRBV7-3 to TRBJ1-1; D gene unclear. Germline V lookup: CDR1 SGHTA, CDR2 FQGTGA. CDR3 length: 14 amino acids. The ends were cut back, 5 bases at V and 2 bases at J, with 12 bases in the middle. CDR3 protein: CASSQDGPNTEAFF. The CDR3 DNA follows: TGTGCCAGCAGCCAAGATGGGCCAAACACTGAAGCTTTCTTT.

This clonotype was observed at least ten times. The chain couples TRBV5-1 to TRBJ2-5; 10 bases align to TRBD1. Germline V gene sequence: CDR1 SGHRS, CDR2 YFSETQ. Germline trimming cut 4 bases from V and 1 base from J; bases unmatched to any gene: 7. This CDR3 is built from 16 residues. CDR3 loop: CASSLGTGDAQETQYF. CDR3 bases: TGCGCCAGCAGCCTTGGGACAGGGGATGCCCAAGAGACCCAGTACTTC.

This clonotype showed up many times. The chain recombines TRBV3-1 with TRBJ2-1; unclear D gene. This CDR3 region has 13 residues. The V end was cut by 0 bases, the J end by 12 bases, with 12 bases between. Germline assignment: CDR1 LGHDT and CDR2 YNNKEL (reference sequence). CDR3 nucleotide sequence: TGTGCCAGCAGCCAAGATCGCGGTATGGTGCAGTTCTTC. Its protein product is CASSQDRGMVQFF.

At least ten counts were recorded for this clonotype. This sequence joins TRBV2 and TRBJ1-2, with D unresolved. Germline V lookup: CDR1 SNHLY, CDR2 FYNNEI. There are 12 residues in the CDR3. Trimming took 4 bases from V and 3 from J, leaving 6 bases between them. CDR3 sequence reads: CASSGTYYGYTF. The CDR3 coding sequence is TGTGCCAGCAGTGGGACCTACTATGGCTACACCTTC.

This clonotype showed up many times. CDR3 nucleotide sequence: TGCGCCAGCAGCTTGGGAAACACCGGGGAGCTGTTTTTT. It yields the protein CASSLGNTGELFF. The rearrangement links TRBV5-1 to TRBJ2-2; the D is unclear. With 0 bases removed from V and 2 bases from J, the gap between germline ends came to 2 bases. The CDR3 length is 13 residues. Germline V gives CDR1 SGHRS, CDR2 YFSETQ.

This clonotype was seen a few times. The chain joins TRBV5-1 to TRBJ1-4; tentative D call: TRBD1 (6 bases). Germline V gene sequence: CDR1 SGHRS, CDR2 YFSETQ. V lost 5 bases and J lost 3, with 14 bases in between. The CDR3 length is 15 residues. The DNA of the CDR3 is TGCGCCAGCAGTTCCACAGGGTCGGCTAATGAAAAACTGTTTTTT. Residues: CASSSTGSANEKLFF. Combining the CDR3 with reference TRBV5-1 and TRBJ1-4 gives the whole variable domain KAGVTQTPRYLIKTRGQQVTLSCSPISGHRSVSWYQQTPGQGLQFLFEYFSETQRNKGNFPGRFSGRQFSNSRSEMNVSTLELGDSALYLCASSSTGSANEKLFFGSGTQLSVL.

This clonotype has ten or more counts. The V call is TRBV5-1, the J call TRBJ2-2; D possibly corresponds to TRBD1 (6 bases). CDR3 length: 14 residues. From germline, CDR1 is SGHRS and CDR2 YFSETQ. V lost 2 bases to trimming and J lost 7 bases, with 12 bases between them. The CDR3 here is CASSFGTLGGELFF. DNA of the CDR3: TGCGCCAGCAGCTTCGGGACATTGGGCGGGGAGCTGTTTTTT.

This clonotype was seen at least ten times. The CDR3 protein is CASSAWGGPSNEKLFF. The CDR3 DNA reads TGTGCCAGCAGCGCCTGGGGGGGGCCGAGTAATGAAAAACTGTTTTTT. The genes are TRBV9 and TRBJ1-4, with a possible D match to TRBD1 (6 bases). Trimming removed 3 bases at V and 4 bases at J, with 16 bases between. The length of the CDR3 is 16 residues. In germline, CDR1 is SGDLS, CDR2 YYNGEE.

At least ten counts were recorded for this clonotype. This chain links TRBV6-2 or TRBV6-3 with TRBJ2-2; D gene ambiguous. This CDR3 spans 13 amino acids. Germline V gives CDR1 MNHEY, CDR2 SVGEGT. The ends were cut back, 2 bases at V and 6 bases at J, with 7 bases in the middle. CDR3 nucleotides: TGTGCCAGCAGTTACGAGAGGCCCGGGGAGCTGTTTTTT. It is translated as CASSYERPGELFF.

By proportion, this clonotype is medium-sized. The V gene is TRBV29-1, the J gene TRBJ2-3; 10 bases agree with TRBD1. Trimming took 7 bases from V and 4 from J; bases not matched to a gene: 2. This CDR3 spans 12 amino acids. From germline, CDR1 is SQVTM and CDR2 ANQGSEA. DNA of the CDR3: TGCAGCGCCGGGACAGGGGCAGATACGCAGTATTTT. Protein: CSAGTGADTQYF.

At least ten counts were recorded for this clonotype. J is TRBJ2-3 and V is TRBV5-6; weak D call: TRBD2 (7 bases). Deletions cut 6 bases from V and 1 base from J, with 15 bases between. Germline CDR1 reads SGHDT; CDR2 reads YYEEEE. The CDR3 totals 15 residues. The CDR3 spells CASNPWGGRTDTQYF. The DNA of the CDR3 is TGTGCCAGCAACCCCTGGGGGGGGCGCACAGATACGCAGTATTTT.

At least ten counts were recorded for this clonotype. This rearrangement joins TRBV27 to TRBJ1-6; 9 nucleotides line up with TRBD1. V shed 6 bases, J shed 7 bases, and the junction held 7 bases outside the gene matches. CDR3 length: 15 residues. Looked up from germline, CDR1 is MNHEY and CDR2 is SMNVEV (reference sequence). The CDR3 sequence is CASRTWGTGNSPLHF. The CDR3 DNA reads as TGTGCCAGCAGGACGTGGGGGACAGGGAATTCACCCCTCCACTTT.

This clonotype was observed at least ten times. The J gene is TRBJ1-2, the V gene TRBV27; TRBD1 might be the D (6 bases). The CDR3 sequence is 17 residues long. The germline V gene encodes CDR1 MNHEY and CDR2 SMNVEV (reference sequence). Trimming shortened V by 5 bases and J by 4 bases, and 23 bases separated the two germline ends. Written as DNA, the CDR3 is TGTGCCAGCAGTGCGTTGTGGGACACAAACTGGGCCTATGGCTACACCTTC. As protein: CASSALWDTNWAYGYTF.

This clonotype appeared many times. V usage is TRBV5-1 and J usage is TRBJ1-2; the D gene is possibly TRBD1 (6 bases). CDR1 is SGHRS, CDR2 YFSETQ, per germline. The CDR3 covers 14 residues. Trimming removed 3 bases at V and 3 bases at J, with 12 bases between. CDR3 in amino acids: CASSSGDNDYGYTF. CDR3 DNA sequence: TGCGCCAGCAGCTCGGGGGACAACGACTATGGCTACACCTTC.

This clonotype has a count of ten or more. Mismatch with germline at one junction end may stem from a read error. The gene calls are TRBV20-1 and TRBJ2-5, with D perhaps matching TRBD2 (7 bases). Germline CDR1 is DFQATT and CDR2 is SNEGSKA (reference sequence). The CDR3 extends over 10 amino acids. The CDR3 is CSAGGTTKNF. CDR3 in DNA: TGCAGTGCAGGGGGGACTACCAAAAACTTC.

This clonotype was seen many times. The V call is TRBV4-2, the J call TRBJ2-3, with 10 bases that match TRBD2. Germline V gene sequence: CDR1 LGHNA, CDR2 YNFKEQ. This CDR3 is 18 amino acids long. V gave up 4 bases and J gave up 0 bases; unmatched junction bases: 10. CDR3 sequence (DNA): TGTGCCAGCAGCCTTCAAGGGACTAGCGACACTAGCACAGATACGCAGTATTTT. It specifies CASSLQGTSDTSTDTQYF.

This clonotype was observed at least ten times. CDR3 protein: CASSSLLAGVTDNEQFF. The CDR3 bases are TGCGCCAGCAGCTCCCTACTAGCGGGGGTAACCGACAATGAGCAGTTCTTC. The rearrangement uses TRBV5-1 and TRBJ2-1, with TRBD2 matching 11 bases. Germline CDR1 reads SGHRS; CDR2 reads YFSETQ. V shed 3 bases, J shed 5 bases, and the junction held 10 bases outside the gene matches. This CDR3 has 17 residues.

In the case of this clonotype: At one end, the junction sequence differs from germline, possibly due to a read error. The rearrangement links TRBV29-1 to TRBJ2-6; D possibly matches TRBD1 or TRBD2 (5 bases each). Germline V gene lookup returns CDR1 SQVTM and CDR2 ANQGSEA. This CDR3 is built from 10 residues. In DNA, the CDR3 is TGCAGCGTTCGGGGCGGAGTCCCGGGTTTC. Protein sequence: CSVRGGVPGF.

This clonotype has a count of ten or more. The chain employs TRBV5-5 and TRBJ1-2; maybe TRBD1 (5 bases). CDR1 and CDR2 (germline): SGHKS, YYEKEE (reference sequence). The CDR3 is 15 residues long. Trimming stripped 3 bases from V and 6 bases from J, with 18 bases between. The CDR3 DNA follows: TGTGCCAGCAGCTCCCGTCAGGGCAGGGACCATGGCTACACCTTC. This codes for CASSSRQGRDHGYTF.

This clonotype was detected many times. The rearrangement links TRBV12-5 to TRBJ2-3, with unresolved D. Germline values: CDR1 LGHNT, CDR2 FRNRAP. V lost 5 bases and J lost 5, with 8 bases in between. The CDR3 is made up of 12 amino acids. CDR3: CASGITRDTQYF. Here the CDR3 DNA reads TGTGCTAGTGGTATCACAAGAGATACGCAGTATTTT.